Presented here are 11 T cell receptor beta chains from one specimen sequenced in a study of blood T cells in healthy people across ages. Primed by a sample-barcoded 5' primer and a J-beta primer mix, a second PCR proceeded for about 7 to 11 cycles. TCRdb re-analysed the 5' RACE reads in MiXCR, keeping a single row per CDR3 protein. The sample lists approximately 1.5 million distinct CDR3 sequences, roughly 32% occurring once. The specimen sequenced was blood. The receptors were sampled from a woman aged 25 to 39 in good health.

The rearrangement links TRBV20-1 to TRBJ2-3; a possible D gene is TRBD2 (6 bases). The germline V gene has CDR1 DFQATT and CDR2 SNEGSKA (reference sequence). Deletions cut 4 bases from V and 4 bases from J, with 12 bases between. This CDR3 region has 13 residues. The CDR3 coding sequence is TGCAGTGCTACCGGGACTTCGTCAGATACGCAGTATTTT. Translating gives CSATGTSSDTQYF.

This chain links TRBV6-1 with TRBJ1-4; D is unresolved. The CDR3 is made up of 13 amino acids. CDR1 MNHNS and CDR2 SASEGT come from the germline V gene. The ends were cut back, 7 bases at V and 8 bases at J, with 14 bases in the middle. The DNA of the CDR3 is TGTGCCAGCAACCCTACCGGAAGAGAAAAACTGTTTTTT. Translating it yields CASNPTGREKLFF.

The chain is built from TRBV12-3 or TRBV12-4 and TRBJ2-5; 9 positions agree with TRBD2. V dropped 8 bases and J dropped 11; count of bases not matched to a gene: 12. There are 13 residues in the CDR3. CDR3 residues: CASVLAGLGEQYF. The CDR3 nucleotides read TGTGCCAGCGTCCTAGCGGGGCTCGGAGAGCAGTACTTC.

The chain uses TRBV10-3 and TRBJ2-1; D is unresolved. Per the germline V gene, CDR1 is ENHRY and CDR2 is SYGVKD. The CDR3 sequence is 13 residues long. Trimming took off 0 bases at V and 9 bases at J, with 9 bases between the two ends. The CDR3 DNA follows: TGTGCCATCAGTGAGTCTACAGCCCGTGAGCAGTTCTTC. Its protein product is CAISESTAREQFF.

This chain uses TRBV9 with TRBJ2-1, with D perhaps matching TRBD1 (5 bases). Trimming pared 0 bases from V and 3 bases from J, leaving 10 bases between. Germline CDR1 is SGDLS and CDR2 is YYNGEE. The CDR3 contains 15 residues. The CDR3 DNA reads TGTGCCAGCAGCGTAGCTAAGGGGCTCTACAATGAGCAGTTCTTC. As protein: CASSVAKGLYNEQFF. The complete variable domain, with remaining parts taken from reference TRBV9 and TRBJ2-1, reads DSGVTQTPKHLITATGQRVTLRCSPRSGDLSVYWYQQSLDQGLQFLIQYYNGEERAKGNILERFSAQQFPDLHSELNLSSLELGDSALYFCASSVAKGLYNEQFFGPGTRLTVL.

The V and J genes are TRBV20-1 and TRBJ2-1; D is perhaps TRBD2 (5 bases). The CDR3 length is 16 residues. Trimming pared 3 bases from V and 4 bases from J, leaving 19 bases between. Germline-derived CDR1 and CDR2 are DFQATT and SNEGSKA (reference sequence). CDR3 sequence (DNA): TGCAGTGCTAGTCGGGGTGATTGGGTCAGGTACAATGAGCAGTTCTTC. This translates into CSASRGDWVRYNEQFF.

DNA of the CDR3: TGTGCCAGCAGTTTTGGGGGAGCCTCCTACAATGAGCAGTTCTTC. This sequence encodes CASSFGGASYNEQFF. The V and J genes are TRBV27 and TRBJ2-1; the D gene could be TRBD1 or TRBD2 (5 bases each). V lost 3 bases and J lost 0, with 9 bases in between. CDR1 MNHEY and CDR2 SMNVEV come from the germline V gene (reference sequence). This CDR3 has 15 residues.

This clonotype was counted only a few times. This chain joins TRBV7-9 and TRBJ1-2, with D perhaps TRBD1 (5 bases). Germline V gives CDR1 SEHNR, CDR2 FQNEAQ (reference sequence). Trimming left V 8 bases short and J 3 bases short, with 19 bases between. The CDR3 loop spans 15 amino acids. CDR3 sequence: CASSGGWGKYYGYTF. CDR3 DNA sequence: TGTGCCAGCTCCGGGGGATGGGGGAAATACTATGGCTACACCTTC.

The genes are TRBV20-1 and TRBJ2-5; 9 nucleotides agree with TRBD2. Germline loops: CDR1 DFQATT, CDR2 SNEGSKA (reference sequence). The CDR3 extends over 12 amino acids. V lost 5 bases and J lost 5; bases outside the gene matches: 3. In DNA, the CDR3 is TGCAGTGCTGATACTAGCGGGGAGACCCAGTACTTC. Amino acids: CSADTSGETQYF.

The rearrangement links TRBV20-1 to TRBJ1-1, with D unresolved. The germline V and J ends were trimmed by 0 bases and 4 bases, with 9 bases remaining between them. The V gene's germline CDR1 is DFQATT and CDR2 SNEGSKA (reference sequence). The CDR3 extends over 13 amino acids. The CDR3 DNA is TGCAGTGCTAGAGATATCAGCCTCACTGAAGCTTTCTTT. Protein product: CSARDISLTEAFF.

This clonotype occurred many times. The CDR3 DNA sequence: TGTGCCAGCAGCCAGACGGCGGGGGCATCCGGTACGCAGTATTTT. Amino acid sequence: CASSQTAGASGTQYF. This chain connects TRBV9 to TRBJ2-3; D may be TRBD2 (7 bases). Germline CDR1 SGDLS, CDR2 YYNGEE. This CDR3 is 15 amino acids long. V was cut by 4 bases and J by 8 bases, with 20 bases left in between. Variable domain in full (rest from reference TRBV9 and TRBJ2-3): DSGVTQTPKHLITATGQRVTLRCSPRSGDLSVYWYQQSLDQGLQFLIQYYNGEERAKGNILERFSAQQFPDLHSELNLSSLELGDSALYFCASSQTAGASGTQYFGPGTRLTVL.